The 5 T cell receptor beta chains presented below share a single source sample, sequenced in a study of cytomegalovirus exposure and HLA in healthy donors. Libraries were prepared by immunoSEQ multiplex PCR; TCRdb keeps only in-frame clonotypes and omits some of them. The table lists around 160,000 clones, over 80% of them singletons. Sequencing was carried out using PBMCs. All receptors come from a man aged 25 to 40 in good health and CMV-seropositive.

The chain employs TRBV14 and TRBJ2-1; 11 nucleotides align to TRBD2. V lost 1 base and J lost 7; bases outside the gene matches: 12. This CDR3 spans 18 amino acids. Germline CDR1 is SGHDN and CDR2 is FVKESK. CDR3: CASSQVGVRTSGFNEQFF. CDR3 sequence (DNA): TGTGCCAGCAGCCAAGTCGGCGTTCGGACTAGCGGGTTTAATGAGCAGTTCTTC.

The rearrangement joins TRBV4-3 to TRBJ1-5; tentatively, D is TRBD1 (5 bases). The germline gives CDR1 LGHNA, CDR2 YSLEER. This CDR3 is 15 amino acids long. Trimming shortened V by 0 bases and J by 5 bases, and 11 bases separated the two germline ends. The CDR3 bases are TGCGCCAGCAGCCAAGACGCGACAGACGATCAGCCCCAGCATTTT. Residues: CASSQDATDDQPQHF.

The chain has TRBV7-3 and TRBJ2-3, with TRBD1 matching 7 bases. V lost 2 bases, J lost 6 bases, and 8 bases stayed unmatched. The CDR3 loop spans 15 amino acids. Germline V lookup: CDR1 SGHTA, CDR2 FQGTGA. CDR3 protein: CASSLQGVSGDTQYF. CDR3 nucleotides: TGTGCCAGCAGCTTACAGGGGGTCTCGGGGGATACGCAGTATTTT.

This clone occurred a few times. The rearrangement uses TRBV12-5 and TRBJ1-1; D remains unclear. The CDR3 spans 12 residues. Germline assignment: CDR1 LGHNT and CDR2 FRNRAP. V shed 7 bases and J shed 4 bases, with 10 bases lying between them. This CDR3 is CASAPSGTEAFF. The CDR3 DNA reads TGTGCTAGTGCCCCATCGGGCACTGAAGCTTTCTTT. The entire variable domain, with the rest obtained from reference TRBV12-5 and TRBJ1-1, is as follows: DARVTQTPRHKVTEMGQEVTMRCQPILGHNTVFWYRQTMMQGLELLAYFRNRAPLDDSGMPKDRFSAEMPDATLATLKIQPSEPRDSAVYFCASAPSGTEAFFGQGTRLTVV.

The V gene is TRBV4-1, the J gene TRBJ2-2; TRBD1 agrees at 8 bases. J lost 1 base, V lost 6 bases, and 4 bases had no gene match. The CDR3 is 15 residues long. CDR1 and CDR2 from the germline V gene are MGHRA and YSYEKL. The CDR3 DNA reads as TGCGCCAGCAGTTCCGGGACAGGGAACACCGGGGAGCTGTTTTTT. Translating gives CASSSGTGNTGELFF.